This T cell receptor beta chain was sequenced during a study of OX40 agonist ivuxolimab in advanced cancers. With V trimmed by 0 bases and J by 4 bases, 2 bases remained unmatched. This CDR3 is 15 amino acids long. In germline, CDR1 is LNHDA, CDR2 SQIVND (reference sequence). This clone is a singleton in its sample. The antigen is unknown. Findings of the study overall: CD4+ and CD8+ blood T cells expanded clonally by week 6 at 0.1 to 3.0 mg/kg.

Assay: immunoSEQ multiplex PCR; the TCRdb copy retains only in-frame clones and omits some. This table holds 51,000 or so clones, 75% to 90% found once. The sample consisted of CD4+ or CD8+ T cells sorted from blood, taken in a trial of the OX40 agonist ivuxolimab. The J gene is TRBJ1-5, the V gene TRBV19; 8 bases fit TRBD1. The source of this sequence is an adult with an advanced solid tumor such as melanoma, head and neck, liver or kidney cancer. This chain's CDR3 is CASSIETGGNQPQHF. The DNA of the CDR3 is TGTGCCAGTAGTATAGAAACAGGGGGTAATCAGCCCCAGCATTTT.